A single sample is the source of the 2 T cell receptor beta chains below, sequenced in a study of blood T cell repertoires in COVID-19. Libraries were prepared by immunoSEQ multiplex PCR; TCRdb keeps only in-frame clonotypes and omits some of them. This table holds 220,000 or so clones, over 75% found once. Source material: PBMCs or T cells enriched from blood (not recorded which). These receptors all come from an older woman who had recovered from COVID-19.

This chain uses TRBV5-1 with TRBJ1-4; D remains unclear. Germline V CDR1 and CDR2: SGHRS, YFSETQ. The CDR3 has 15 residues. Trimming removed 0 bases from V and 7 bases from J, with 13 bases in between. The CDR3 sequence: CASSLAAGVSEKLFF. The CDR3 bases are TGCGCCAGCAGCTTGGCGGCAGGTGTGAGTGAAAAACTGTTTTTT. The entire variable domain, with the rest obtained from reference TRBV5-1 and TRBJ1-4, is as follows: KAGVTQTPRYLIKTRGQQVTLSCSPISGHRSVSWYQQTPGQGLQFLFEYFSETQRNKGNFPGRFSGRQFSNSRSEMNVSTLELGDSALYLCASSLAAGVSEKLFFGSGTQLSVL.

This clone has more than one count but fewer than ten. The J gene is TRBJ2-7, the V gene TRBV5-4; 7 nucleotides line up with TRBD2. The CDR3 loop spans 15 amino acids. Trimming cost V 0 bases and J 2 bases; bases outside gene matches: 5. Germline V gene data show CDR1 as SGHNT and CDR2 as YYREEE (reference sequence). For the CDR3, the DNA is TGTGCCAGCAGCTTGGGCGGGAGCTTTACCTACGAGCAGTACTTC. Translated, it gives CASSLGGSFTYEQYF.